This entry lists 31 T cell receptor beta chains sequenced from one sample in a study of T cell responses to AZD1222 COVID-19 vaccine. The repertoire was sequenced with immunoSEQ multiplex PCR; TCRdb's copy has only in-frame clones and lacks some. The sample has roughly 100,000 clones, 82% seen once. Sample: peripheral blood, taken on day 0 of AZD1222 vaccination. The receptors stem from an adult in good health.

This clone showed up many times. V usage is TRBV11-2 and J usage is TRBJ1-2; a possible D gene is TRBD1 (6 bases). This CDR3 comprises 17 residues. Germline V gene sequence: CDR1 SGHAT, CDR2 FQNNGV. V lost 5 bases and J lost 6, with 25 bases in between. CDR3 nucleotides: TGTGCCAGCAGCCGTAACCTGCTCCCAGGGGAAAGAAATGGCTACACCTTC. It specifies CASSRNLLPGERNGYTF.

The J gene is TRBJ2-3, the V gene TRBV5-1; the match to TRBD2 covers 7 bases. The trim removed 1 base at V and 2 bases at J, leaving 4 bases unmatched. The CDR3 totals 15 residues. The germline V gene has CDR1 SGHRS and CDR2 YFSETQ. In DNA, the CDR3 is TGCGCCAGCAGCTTGCGGGGACTACCCACAGATACGCAGTATTTT. Translating gives CASSLRGLPTDTQYF.

The V call is TRBV10-3, the J call TRBJ2-7, with D maybe TRBD1 (5 bases). V lost 0 bases and J 1 base, leaving 10 bases between the germline ends. The CDR3 totals 15 residues. Germline CDR1 is ENHRY and CDR2 is SYGVKD. Written as DNA, the CDR3 is TGTGCCATCAGTGAGTCGACAGACGGTTCCTACGAGCAGTACTTC. Its translation: CAISESTDGSYEQYF.

This clone showed up just once. The V gene is TRBV12-5, the J gene TRBJ1-2; D gene ambiguous. In germline, CDR1 is LGHNT, CDR2 FRNRAP. Trimming took 0 bases from V and 3 from J, leaving 17 bases between them. This CDR3 has 17 residues. The CDR3 DNA is TGTGCTAGTGGTTTGGTACTAAGCCCCCGAGGACACTATGGCTACACCTTC. Amino acids: CASGLVLSPRGHYGYTF. The whole variable domain, filled in from reference TRBV12-5 and TRBJ1-2, reads DARVTQTPRHKVTEMGQEVTMRCQPILGHNTVFWYRQTMMQGLELLAYFRNRAPLDDSGMPKDRFSAEMPDATLATLKIQPSEPRDSAVYFCASGLVLSPRGHYGYTFGSGTRLTVV.

This clone was seen a single time. The gene calls are TRBV4-1 and TRBJ2-3; perhaps TRBD2 as D (6 bases). V lost 0 bases, J lost 1 base, and 20 bases lay in between. This CDR3 has 19 amino acids. From germline, CDR1 is MGHRA and CDR2 YSYEKL. DNA for the CDR3: TGCGCCAGCAGCCAAGAACCTCGGGGTAGCGGATTTCGCACAGATACGCAGTATTTT. It translates to CASSQEPRGSGFRTDTQYF.

There are a few counts of this clone. J is TRBJ2-3 and V is TRBV7-3, with D maybe TRBD1 (5 bases). V gave up 3 bases and J gave up 1 base, with 8 bases separating them. Germline-derived CDR1 and CDR2 are SGHTA and FQGTGA. This CDR3 is 14 amino acids long. CDR3 in amino acids: CASSFQGCTDTQYF. CDR3 DNA sequence: TGTGCCAGCAGCTTCCAGGGCTGCACAGATACGCAGTATTTT.

The rearrangement uses TRBV9 and TRBJ2-5; 8 bases map to TRBD2. The CDR3 covers 14 residues. Germline-derived CDR1 and CDR2 are SGDLS and YYNGEE. V shed 4 bases and J 1 base; nucleotides not matched to a gene: 3. The CDR3 DNA is TGTGCCAGCAGCAGCGGGGGCCTCCAAGAGACCCAGTACTTC. Translating it yields CASSSGGLQETQYF.

The rearrangement uses TRBV7-2 and TRBJ2-5; D may be TRBD1 (5 bases). The germline V gene encodes CDR1 SGHTA and CDR2 FQGNSA. Trimming pared 6 bases from V and 5 bases from J, leaving 13 bases between. CDR3 length: 13 amino acids. This CDR3 reads CASSFSGWETQYF. The DNA for the CDR3 is TGTGCCAGCAGTTTTTCAGGGTGGGAGACCCAGTACTTC.

The V and J genes are TRBV7-6 and TRBJ1-3; D is possibly TRBD1 (5 bases). V lost 5 bases to trimming and J lost 6 bases, with 17 bases between them. Germline assignment: CDR1 SGHVS and CDR2 FNYEAQ. The CDR3 consists of 15 residues. The CDR3 is CASSPRVGEANTIYF. In DNA, the CDR3 is TGTGCCAGCAGCCCCCGGGTAGGGGAGGCAAACACCATATATTTT.

This chain joins TRBV10-3 and TRBJ2-1, with 9 positions matching TRBD2. CDR3 size: 15 residues. The trim removed 7 bases at V and 6 bases at J, leaving 10 bases unmatched. CDR1 ENHRY and CDR2 SYGVKD come from the germline V gene. In DNA, the CDR3 is TGTGCCATCAAACCGGCTCTAGCGGGGTCCAATGAGCAGTTCTTC. Translating gives CAIKPALAGSNEQFF.

The chain links TRBV18 to TRBJ1-2; D gene uncertain. CDR3 length: 15 amino acids. The germline V gene encodes CDR1 KGHSH and CDR2 LQKENI. V lost 1 base and J lost 0, with 9 bases in between. The CDR3 sequence: CASSPLTTANYGYTF. In DNA, the CDR3 is TGTGCCAGCTCACCACTCACGACGGCTAACTATGGCTACACCTTC.

The chain is built from TRBV30 and TRBJ1-1; 10 bases fit TRBD1. Losses at the gene ends were 2 bases for V and 5 bases for J; bases not matched to a gene: 5. CDR1 is GTSNPN and CDR2 is SVGIG in the germline V gene (reference sequence). CDR3 length: 14 residues. The CDR3 reads CAWSRDRGGTEAFF. The CDR3 DNA follows: TGTGCCTGGAGTAGGGACAGGGGCGGGACTGAAGCTTTCTTT.

The chain has TRBV5-1 and TRBJ1-4; D might be TRBD1 (5 bases). The CDR3 has 14 residues. Trimming pared 0 bases from V and 7 bases from J, leaving 10 bases between. In germline, CDR1 is SGHRS, CDR2 YFSETQ. CDR3 DNA: TGCGCCAGCAGCTTGGAGACAGTGGGTGAAAAACTGTTTTTT. Its translation is CASSLETVGEKLFF.

This clone appeared a few times. This sequence joins TRBV10-3 and TRBJ1-3; 12 bases are a match to TRBD1. This CDR3 has 15 residues. Unmatched junction bases numbered 4, after V lost 7 bases and J lost 3 bases. Per germline, CDR1 ENHRY and CDR2 SYGVKD. Here the CDR3 reads CAIMGQGAVGNTIYF. The DNA of the CDR3 is TGTGCCATCATGGGACAGGGGGCTGTTGGAAACACCATATATTTT.

The V call is TRBV12-5, the J call TRBJ2-5, with TRBD2 as a possible D gene (7 bases). CDR3 length: 17 amino acids. Germline V gene data show CDR1 as LGHNT and CDR2 as FRNRAP. V was clipped by 7 bases and J by 2 bases, with 23 bases between them. DNA of the CDR3: TGTGCTAGTGCCGACGCGGGGGTCCGTAGGGGGCAAGAGACCCAGTACTTC. Protein sequence: CASADAGVRRGQETQYF.

This clone was seen once. This chain joins TRBV3-1 (or the pseudogene TRBV3-2) and TRBJ2-1; TRBD2 matches at 8 bases. J lost 5 bases, V lost 4 bases, and 13 bases had no gene match. Germline CDR1 reads LGHDT; CDR2 reads YNNKEL (reference sequence). CDR3 length equals 17 residues. The CDR3 loop is CASSRDFAGGLNNEQFF. DNA of the CDR3: TGTGCCAGCAGCCGCGACTTTGCGGGGGGACTAAACAATGAGCAGTTCTTC.

The chain couples TRBV5-8 to TRBJ2-2; D might be TRBD2 (6 bases). Deletions cut 3 bases from V and 2 bases from J, with 17 bases between. Germline V gives CDR1 SGHTS, CDR2 YDEGEE. The CDR3 consists of 17 residues. The CDR3 sequence is CASSSAPGLINTGELFF. CDR3 sequence (DNA): TGTGCCAGCAGCTCCGCCCCGGGACTTATAAACACCGGGGAGCTGTTTTTT.

This chain connects TRBV7-9 to TRBJ1-1; possible D gene TRBD1, 6 bases. The length of the CDR3 is 13 residues. V was pared by 5 bases and J by 7 bases, with 14 bases between. Germline V gene lookup returns CDR1 SEHNR and CDR2 FQNEAQ (reference sequence). The DNA of the CDR3 is TGTGCCAGCAGCCACACAGGGTCCGGTGAAGCTTTCTTT. Its protein product is CASSHTGSGEAFF.

The chain joins TRBV19 to TRBJ1-5; no reliable D call. The CDR3 is made up of 13 amino acids. Per germline, CDR1 LNHDA and CDR2 SQIVND (reference sequence). Deletions cut 4 bases from V and 4 bases from J, with 8 bases between. This chain's CDR3 is CASSTWGNQPQHF. CDR3 nucleotides: TGTGCCAGTAGTACATGGGGAAATCAGCCCCAGCATTTT.

This clone was detected only a few times. The chain recombines TRBV3-1 (or the pseudogene TRBV3-2) with TRBJ2-1; 12 bases are shared with TRBD2. Trimming cost V 1 base and J 4 bases; bases outside gene matches: 8. Germline-derived CDR1 and CDR2 are LGHDT and YNNKEL (reference sequence). The CDR3 is 18 residues long. The CDR3 loop reads CASSQVRPSGGAYNEQFF. For the CDR3, the DNA is TGTGCCAGCAGCCAAGTGAGACCTAGCGGGGGGGCTTACAATGAGCAGTTCTTC.

This clone was observed a few times. This rearrangement joins TRBV7-8 to TRBJ2-1; no clear D gene. V was shortened by 0 bases and J by 7 bases, with 7 bases between the two germline ends. The CDR3 consists of 13 residues. Germline lookup yields CDR1 SGHVS and CDR2 FQNEAQ. The CDR3 reads CASSLARLNEQFF. The DNA for the CDR3 is TGTGCCAGCAGCTTAGCGAGGTTGAATGAGCAGTTCTTC.

The gene calls are TRBV13 and TRBJ1-4; D gene uncertain. CDR3 size: 14 residues. Trimming stripped 2 bases from V and 2 bases from J, with 6 bases between. Germline CDR1 reads PRHDT; CDR2 reads FYEKMQ (reference sequence). CDR3 sequence (DNA): TGTGCCAGCAGCTTAAGGGTCACTAATGAAAAACTGTTTTTT. This codes for CASSLRVTNEKLFF.

The gene calls are TRBV21-1 and TRBJ1-3. TRBV21-1 is termed a pseudogene. This CDR3 contains 13 residues. DNA for the CDR3: TGTGCCAGCAGCCCTATCCTTGGAAACACCATATATTTT. Encoded protein: CASSPILGNTIYF.

The CDR3 DNA sequence: TGTGCCAGCAGCTTAGCGAAGAACCGTAACTATGGCTACACCTTC. Translating gives CASSLAKNRNYGYTF. The chain combines TRBV7-2 with TRBJ1-2; D is uncertain. This CDR3 region has 15 residues. Between the trimmed V and J ends, which lost 0 bases and 1 base, there was a span of 9 bases. Germline lookup yields CDR1 SGHTA and CDR2 FQGNSA.

V is TRBV9 and J is TRBJ2-1; D call uncertain. The CDR3 is 14 residues long. Germline CDR1 is SGDLS and CDR2 is YYNGEE. V dropped 0 bases and J dropped 4 bases, with 8 bases sitting between them. This CDR3 reads CASSVASQYNEQFF. CDR3 nucleotide sequence: TGTGCCAGCAGCGTAGCCAGCCAATACAATGAGCAGTTCTTC.

This clone was counted between two and nine times. The chain links TRBV6-5 to TRBJ1-1, with D possibly TRBD1 on 5 matching bases. This CDR3 is 15 amino acids long. Trimming pared 2 bases from V and 4 bases from J, leaving 14 bases between. CDR1 MNHEY and CDR2 SVGAGI come from the germline V gene. CDR3 loop: CASSYEAGRGTEAFF. CDR3 sequence (DNA): TGTGCCAGCAGTTACGAGGCGGGGCGCGGCACTGAAGCTTTCTTT.

The rearrangement links TRBV5-5 to TRBJ1-1; no reliable D call. The CDR3 contains 17 residues. Trimming stripped 2 bases from V and 0 bases from J, with 17 bases between. CDR1 is SGHKS, CDR2 YYEKEE, per germline (reference sequence). Written as DNA, the CDR3 is TGTGCCAGCAGCTTAAATCTTCACGCTGACATGAACACTGAAGCTTTCTTT. This gives the protein CASSLNLHADMNTEAFF.

The V and J genes are TRBV7-2 and TRBJ1-2; no reliable D call. V dropped 1 base and J dropped 6 bases, with 12 bases sitting between them. The CDR3 consists of 14 residues. From germline, CDR1 is SGHTA and CDR2 FQGNSA. DNA for the CDR3: TGTGCCAGCAGCTTAGATCCGGGGTTCGATGGCTACACCTTC. Translated: CASSLDPGFDGYTF. Full variable domain (rest looked up from reference TRBV7-2 and TRBJ1-2): GAGVSQSPSNKVTEKGKDVELRCDPISGHTALYWYRQSLGQGLEFLIYFQGNSAPDKSGLPSDRFSAERTGGSVSTLTIQRTQQEDSAVYLCASSLDPGFDGYTFGSGTRLTVV.

The CDR3 sequence: CASSLLSSTGELFF. CDR3 coding DNA: TGCGCCAGCAGCTTGTTGTCGAGCACCGGGGAGCTGTTTTTT. The J gene is TRBJ2-2, the V gene TRBV5-1; no definite D call. V lost 1 base and J lost 4, with 8 bases in between. The CDR3 spans 14 residues. Germline CDR1 reads SGHRS; CDR2 reads YFSETQ. Using reference TRBV5-1 and TRBJ2-2 for the parts outside the CDR3, the full variable domain is KAGVTQTPRYLIKTRGQQVTLSCSPISGHRSVSWYQQTPGQGLQFLFEYFSETQRNKGNFPGRFSGRQFSNSRSEMNVSTLELGDSALYLCASSLLSSTGELFFGEGSRLTVL.

The chain uses TRBV11-1 and TRBJ1-1; no clear D gene. V was cut by 2 bases and J by 4 bases, with 8 bases left in between. CDR1 is SGHAT, CDR2 FQDESV, per germline (reference sequence). The CDR3 is 13 residues long. The CDR3, as DNA: TGTGCCAGCAGCTTAATAGGTAGCACTGAAGCTTTCTTT. Its translation: CASSLIGSTEAFF.

The chain employs TRBV5-3 and TRBJ2-7; TRBD1 matches at 8 bases. TRBV5-3 falls under the ORF class, with uncertain function. The V and J ends lost 4 bases and 2 bases, in that order; junction bases with no gene match: 5. The CDR3 length is 14 residues. CDR3 nucleotides: TGTGCCAGAAGCACGGGACAGGCGGCCTACGAGCAGTACTTC. Residues: CARSTGQAAYEQYF.